Given below is one T cell receptor (beta chain) in context. At least ten counts were recorded for this clonotype. Its antigen is not yet known. Base-call qualities are not available, and no considerably larger clone is one nucleotide away. This specimen comes from a study of early T cells in non-severe SARS-CoV-2 infection (dated by TCRdb to the early 2020s). Study-level background: TCR sequencing used bulk RNA from unsorted whole blood, so alpha and beta chains could not be paired. Broader findings and caveats from the paper: VDJdb matching was skewed toward anti-spike CD8 responses and likely underestimated virus-specific expansions, missing private and CD4 specificities.

Library preparation was by 5' RACE. The sequencing machine was a NextSeq 500. In the TCR library protocol, unique molecular identifiers were attached to individual cDNA molecules to correct for PCR bias and sequencing error. TCR alpha and beta chains were both sequenced, and the abundances of alpha and beta sequences in each sample were closely correlated with each other. Per the original workflow: Decombinator V4 was used to annotate TCR sequences for V gene, J gene and CDR3. Expanded TCRs were defined as changing significantly between any two time points under a Poisson model with p below 0.0001. TCR abundances were normalised to the total number of TCRs sequenced per sample and expressed as counts per million. TRAV1-2 paired with TRAJ12, TRAJ20 or TRAJ33 defined MAIT TCRs, while TRAV10 paired with TRAJ18 defined iNKT TCRs. VDJdb, accessed 1 November 2021, was searched for CMV, EBV and SARS-CoV-2 annotated TCRs, excluding TCRs annotated for multiple antigens. TCRdb took the public reads, trimmed them with fastp at Q25, ran MiXCR for clone calling and kept in-frame beta chains. Merged by CDR3 protein, the rows form single entries marked with the most common genes and DNA. The V and J calls shown here were made by TCRdb, not taken from the authors' results. For this sample there are some 59,000 distinct CDR3 sequences; roughly 9% appear just once. Less than 25% of the sample is in the top ten clones.

V is shortened by 6 bases, J by 9 bases, and the region joining them spans 18 bases. Its CDR3 holds 13 amino acids, cysteine through phenylalanine. Only the CDR3 portion is preserved as DNA: 39 bases, with reading frame beginning at the first base. Reading the germline V gene (reference sequence) gives CDR1 DFQATT and CDR2 SNEGSKA. Set within a cohort of healthcare workers in London, UK, this nested case-control study involved weekly PCR testing of nasopharyngeal swabs along with blood sampling. Between 23 and 31 March 2020, the week of the UK lockdown, healthcare workers were enrolled and then followed up weekly for as long as 16 weeks.

The sequenced sample consisted of whole blood. The TCR was taken from an adult who was a healthcare worker with PCR-confirmed SARS-CoV-2 infection or an uninfected control (not recorded which). The V and J genes are TRBV20-1 and TRBJ2-1; the D gene is perhaps TRBD1, on 5 matching bases. The CDR3 region has the sequence CSAQKQGMGEQFF. The DNA is TGCAGTGCACAGAAGCAGGGAATGGGTGAGCAGTTCTTC.